This note documents a single TCR beta chain sequence. The junction had 10 bases not matched to a gene; V was cut back by 3 bases and J by 6 bases. Germline values: CDR1 SGHRS, CDR2 YFSETQ. The CDR3 sequence is 16 residues long. The source of the sample is a study of T cell responses to AZD1222 COVID-19 vaccine. Clones were read by immunoSEQ multiplex PCR, and TCRdb kept only the in-frame ones, dropping some. This table holds roughly 190,000 clones, about nine tenths found once. Sequencing used peripheral blood, obtained on day 0 of AZD1222 vaccination. This receptor was taken from an adult in good health. The rearrangement links TRBV5-1 to TRBJ1-4, with TRBD1 matching 8 bases. CDR3: CASSSSTGQEYEKLFF. As DNA, the CDR3 is TGCGCCAGCAGCTCCAGCACGGGACAGGAATATGAAAAACTGTTTTTT.